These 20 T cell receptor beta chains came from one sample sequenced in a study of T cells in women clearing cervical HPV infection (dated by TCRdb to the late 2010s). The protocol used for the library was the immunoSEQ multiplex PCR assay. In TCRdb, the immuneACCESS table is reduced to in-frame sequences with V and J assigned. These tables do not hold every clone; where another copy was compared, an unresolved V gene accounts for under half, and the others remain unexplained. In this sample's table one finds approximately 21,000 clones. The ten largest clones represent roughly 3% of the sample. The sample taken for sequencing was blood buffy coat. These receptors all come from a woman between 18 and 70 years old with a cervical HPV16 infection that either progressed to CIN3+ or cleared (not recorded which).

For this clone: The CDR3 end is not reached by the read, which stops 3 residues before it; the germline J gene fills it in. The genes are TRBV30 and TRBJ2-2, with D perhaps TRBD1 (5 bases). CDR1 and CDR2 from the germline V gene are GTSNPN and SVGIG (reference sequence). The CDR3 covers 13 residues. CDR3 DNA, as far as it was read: TGTGCCTGGAGTCTTCAGGGCGATTCACCG. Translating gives CAWSLQGDSP. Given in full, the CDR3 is CAWSLQGDSPLFF.

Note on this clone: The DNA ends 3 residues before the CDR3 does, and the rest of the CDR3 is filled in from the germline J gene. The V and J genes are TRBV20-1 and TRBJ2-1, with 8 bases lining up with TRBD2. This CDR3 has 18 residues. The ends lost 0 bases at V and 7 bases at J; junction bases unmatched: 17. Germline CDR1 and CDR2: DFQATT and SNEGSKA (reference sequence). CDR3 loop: CSARDRATSAGGRNEQFF. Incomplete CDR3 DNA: TGCAGTGCTAGAGATCGCGCCACTAGCGCGGGGGGTAGAAATGAG.

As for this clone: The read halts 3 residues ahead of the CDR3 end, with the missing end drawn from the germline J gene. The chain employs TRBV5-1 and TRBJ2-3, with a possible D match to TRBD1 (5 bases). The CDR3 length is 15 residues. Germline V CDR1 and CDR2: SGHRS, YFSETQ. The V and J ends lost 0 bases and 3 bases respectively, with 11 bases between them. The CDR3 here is CASSLEAGITDTQYF. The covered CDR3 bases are TGCGCCAGCAGCTTGGAGGCAGGGATAACAGATACG.

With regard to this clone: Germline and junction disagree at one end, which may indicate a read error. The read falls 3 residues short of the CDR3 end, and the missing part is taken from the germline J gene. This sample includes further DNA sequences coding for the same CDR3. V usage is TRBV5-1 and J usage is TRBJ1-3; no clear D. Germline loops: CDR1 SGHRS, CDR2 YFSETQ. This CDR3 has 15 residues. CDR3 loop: CASSSGLGSGNTIYF. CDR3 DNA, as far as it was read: TGCGCCAGCAGCTCAGGACTAGGCTCTGGAAACACT.

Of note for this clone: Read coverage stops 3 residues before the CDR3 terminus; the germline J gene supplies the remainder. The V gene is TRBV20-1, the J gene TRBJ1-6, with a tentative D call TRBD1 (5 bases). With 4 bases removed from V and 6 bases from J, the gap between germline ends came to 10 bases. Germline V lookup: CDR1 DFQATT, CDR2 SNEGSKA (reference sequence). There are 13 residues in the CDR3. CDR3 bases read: TGCAGTGCTACCCGGGACTTTAATTCACCC. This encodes CSATRDFNSP. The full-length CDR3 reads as CSATRDFNSPLHF.

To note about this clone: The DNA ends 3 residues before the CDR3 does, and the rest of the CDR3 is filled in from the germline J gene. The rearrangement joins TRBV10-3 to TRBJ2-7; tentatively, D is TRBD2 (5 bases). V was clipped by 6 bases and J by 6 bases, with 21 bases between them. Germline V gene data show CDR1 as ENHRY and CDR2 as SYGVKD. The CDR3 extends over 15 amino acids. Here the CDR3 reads CAISEQVPSGLEQYF. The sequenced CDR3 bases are TGTGCCATCAGCGAGCAGGTCCCCAGCGGTCTCGAG.

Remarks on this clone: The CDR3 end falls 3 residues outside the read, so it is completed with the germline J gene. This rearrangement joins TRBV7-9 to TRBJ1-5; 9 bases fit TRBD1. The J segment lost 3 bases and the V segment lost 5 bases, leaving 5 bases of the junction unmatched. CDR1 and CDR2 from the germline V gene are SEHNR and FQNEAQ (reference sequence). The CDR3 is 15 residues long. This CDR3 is CASSRGTGFNQPQHF. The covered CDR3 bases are TGTGCCAGCAGCCGTGGGACAGGGTTCAATCAGCCC.

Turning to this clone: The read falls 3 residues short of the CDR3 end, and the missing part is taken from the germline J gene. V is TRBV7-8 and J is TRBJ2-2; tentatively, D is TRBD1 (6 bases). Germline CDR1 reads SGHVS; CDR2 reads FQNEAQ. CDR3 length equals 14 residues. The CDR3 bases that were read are TGTGCCAGCAGCGACAGGAGAACTAATGAAAAG. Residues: CASSDRRTNEK. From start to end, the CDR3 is CASSDRRTNEKLFF.

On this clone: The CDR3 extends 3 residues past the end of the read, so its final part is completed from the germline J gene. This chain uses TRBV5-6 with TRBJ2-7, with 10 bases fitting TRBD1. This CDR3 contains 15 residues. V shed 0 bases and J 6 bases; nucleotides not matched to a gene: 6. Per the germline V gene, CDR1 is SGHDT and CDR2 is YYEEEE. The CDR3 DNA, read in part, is TGTGCCAGCAGCTTGGGGGGGACAGGGGCGCGCGAG. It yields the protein CASSLGGTGARE. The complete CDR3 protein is CASSLGGTGAREQYF.

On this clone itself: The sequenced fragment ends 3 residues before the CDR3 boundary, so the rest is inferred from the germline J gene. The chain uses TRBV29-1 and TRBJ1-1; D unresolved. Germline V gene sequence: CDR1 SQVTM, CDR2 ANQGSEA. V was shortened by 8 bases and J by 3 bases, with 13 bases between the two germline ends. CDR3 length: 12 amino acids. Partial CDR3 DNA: TGCAGCTATATTATGTCGGACACTGAA. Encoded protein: CSYIMSDTE. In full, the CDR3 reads CSYIMSDTEAFF.

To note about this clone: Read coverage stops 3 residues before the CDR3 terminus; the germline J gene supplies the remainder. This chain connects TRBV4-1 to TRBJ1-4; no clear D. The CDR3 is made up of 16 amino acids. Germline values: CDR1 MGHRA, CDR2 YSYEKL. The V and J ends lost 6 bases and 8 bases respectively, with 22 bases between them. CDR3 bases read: TGCGCCAGCAGACCGTTTAGAGGAAGGGCCCGGGAAAAA. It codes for CASRPFRGRAREK. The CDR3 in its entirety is CASRPFRGRAREKLFF.

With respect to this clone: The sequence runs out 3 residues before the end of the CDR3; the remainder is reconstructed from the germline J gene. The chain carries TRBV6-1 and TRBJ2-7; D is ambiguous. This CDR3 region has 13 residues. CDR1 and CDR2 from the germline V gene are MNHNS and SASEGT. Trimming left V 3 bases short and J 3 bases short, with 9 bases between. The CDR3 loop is CASSDTLYYEQYF. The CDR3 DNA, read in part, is TGTGCCAGCAGTGACACATTATACTACGAG.

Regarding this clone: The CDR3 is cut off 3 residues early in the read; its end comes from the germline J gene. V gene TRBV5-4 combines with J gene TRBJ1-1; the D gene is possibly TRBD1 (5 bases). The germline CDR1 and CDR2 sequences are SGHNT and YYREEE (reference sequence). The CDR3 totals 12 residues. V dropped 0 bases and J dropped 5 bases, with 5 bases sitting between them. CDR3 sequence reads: CASSLDRTEAFF. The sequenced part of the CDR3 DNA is TGTGCCAGCAGCTTGGACAGGACTGAA.

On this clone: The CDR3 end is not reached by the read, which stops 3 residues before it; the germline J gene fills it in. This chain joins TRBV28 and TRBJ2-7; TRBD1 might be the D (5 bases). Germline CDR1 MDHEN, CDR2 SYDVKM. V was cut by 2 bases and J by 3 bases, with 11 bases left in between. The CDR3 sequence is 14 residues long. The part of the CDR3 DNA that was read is TGTGCCAGCAGTTTAGACAGCAGTGACTACGAG. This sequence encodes CASSLDSSDYE. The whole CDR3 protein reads CASSLDSSDYEQYF. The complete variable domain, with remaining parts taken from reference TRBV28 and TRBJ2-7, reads DVKVTQSSRYLVKRTGEKVFLECVQDMDHENMFWYRQDPGLGLRLIYFSYDVKMKEKGDIPEGYSVSREKKERFSLILESASTNQTSMYLCASSLDSSDYEQYFGPGTRLTVT.

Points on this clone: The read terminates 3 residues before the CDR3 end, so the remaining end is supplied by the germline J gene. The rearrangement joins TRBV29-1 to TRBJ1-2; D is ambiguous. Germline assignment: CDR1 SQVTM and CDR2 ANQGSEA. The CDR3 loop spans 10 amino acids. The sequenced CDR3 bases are TGCAGCGCCGCCCTAGAGACC. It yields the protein CSAALET. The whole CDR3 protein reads CSAALETYTF.

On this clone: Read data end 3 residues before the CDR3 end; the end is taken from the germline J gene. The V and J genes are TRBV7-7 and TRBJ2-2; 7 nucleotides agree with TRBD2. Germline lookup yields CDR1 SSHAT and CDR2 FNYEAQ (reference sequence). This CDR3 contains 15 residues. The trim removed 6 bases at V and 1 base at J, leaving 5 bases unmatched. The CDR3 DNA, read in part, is TGTGCCAGCAGGGAAATAGCGGGGAACACCGGGGAG. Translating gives CASREIAGNTGE. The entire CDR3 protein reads CASREIAGNTGELFF.

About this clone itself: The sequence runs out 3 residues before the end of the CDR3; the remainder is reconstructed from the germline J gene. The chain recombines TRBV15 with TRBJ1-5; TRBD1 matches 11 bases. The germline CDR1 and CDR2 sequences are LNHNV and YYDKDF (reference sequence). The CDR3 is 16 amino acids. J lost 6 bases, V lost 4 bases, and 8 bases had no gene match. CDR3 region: CATSMIAGTGGQPQHF. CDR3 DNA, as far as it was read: TGTGCCACCAGCATGATTGCCGGGACAGGGGGTCAGCCC.

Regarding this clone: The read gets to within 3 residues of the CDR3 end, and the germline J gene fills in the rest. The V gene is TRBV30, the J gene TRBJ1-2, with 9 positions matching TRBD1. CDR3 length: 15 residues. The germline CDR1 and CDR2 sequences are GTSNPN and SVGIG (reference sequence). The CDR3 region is CAWSLLPQGAGGYTF. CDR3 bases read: TGTGCCTGGAGTCTCTTACCACAGGGGGCTGGCGGC.

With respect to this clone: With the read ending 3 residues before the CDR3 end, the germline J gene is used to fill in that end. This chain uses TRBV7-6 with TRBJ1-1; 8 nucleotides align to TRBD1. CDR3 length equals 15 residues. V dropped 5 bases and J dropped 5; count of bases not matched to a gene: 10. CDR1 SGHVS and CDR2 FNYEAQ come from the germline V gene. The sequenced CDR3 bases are TGTGCCAGCAGCCCCCGGACAGGGTTGGGGACTGAA. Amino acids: CASSPRTGLGTE. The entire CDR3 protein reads CASSPRTGLGTEAFF. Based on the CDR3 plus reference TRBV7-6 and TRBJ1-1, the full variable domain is GAGVSQSPRYKVTKRGQDVALRCDPISGHVSLYWYRQALGQGPEFLTYFNYEAQQDKSGLPNDRFSAERPEGSISTLTIQRTEQRDSAMYRCASSPRTGLGTEAFFGQGTRLTVV.

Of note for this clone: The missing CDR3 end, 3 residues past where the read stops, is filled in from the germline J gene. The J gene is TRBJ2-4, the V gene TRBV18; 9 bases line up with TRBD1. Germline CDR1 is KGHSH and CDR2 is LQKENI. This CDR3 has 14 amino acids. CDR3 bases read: TGTGCCAGCTCAGAATGGACAGGGGATAATGGT. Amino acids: CASSEWTGDNG. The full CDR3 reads CASSEWTGDNGQYF.